The 15 T cell receptor beta chains presented below share a single source sample, sequenced in a study of T cells in Graves' hyperthyroidism and ophthalmopathy. RNA transcripts provided the source from which TCR beta CDR3 regions were amplified. Initially, a first-round RT-PCR of the TCR CDR3 employed the HTBI primer set. TCRdb reanalysed the multiplex PCR reads using MiXCR and keeps one entry per CDR3 protein. The data show hundreds of thousands of distinct CDR3 sequences, less than 20% seen once. Sequencing was performed on blood. These receptors all come from a middle-aged man with Graves' ophthalmopathy.

This clonotype has just a few counts. This chain links TRBV20-1 with TRBJ1-3, with D possibly TRBD1 on 6 matching bases. V was cut by 3 bases and J by 0 bases, with 9 bases left in between. The CDR3 sequence is 14 residues long. In germline, CDR1 is DFQATT, CDR2 SNEGSKA (reference sequence). CDR3 amino acids: CSARRQVSGNTIYF. In DNA form, the CDR3 reads TGCAGTGCTAGGAGACAGGTCTCTGGAAACACCATATATTTT.

The CDR3 reads CSARDPGREGRSRNEQFF. The CDR3, as DNA: TGCAGTGCTAGAGATCCGGGGCGGGAGGGCCGGTCGAGGAATGAGCAGTTCTTC. The chain links TRBV20-1 to TRBJ2-1; 9 nucleotides match TRBD2. Germline lookup yields CDR1 DFQATT and CDR2 SNEGSKA (reference sequence). Losses at the gene ends were 0 bases for V and 7 bases for J; bases not matched to a gene: 16. This CDR3 is built from 18 residues.

The rearrangement links TRBV20-1 to TRBJ2-1; 7 bases agree with TRBD2. Germline V CDR1 and CDR2: DFQATT, SNEGSKA (reference sequence). V trimming: 1 base; J trimming: 7 bases; junction bases outside the gene matches: 7. The CDR3 spans 14 residues. CDR3 in DNA: TGCAGTGCTAGAGCCTGGGGGAGGGGAAATGAGCAGTTCTTC. Protein product: CSARAWGRGNEQFF.

DNA of the CDR3: TGCAGTGCTCCCCTTGGTACCGACAATGAGCAGTTCTTC. It codes for CSAPLGTDNEQFF. The chain uses TRBV20-1 and TRBJ2-1; D is undetermined. The CDR3 spans 13 residues. V was clipped by 5 bases and J by 5 bases, with 13 bases between them. CDR1 is DFQATT and CDR2 is SNEGSKA in the germline V gene (reference sequence).

This clonotype was found a few times. The genes are TRBV20-1 and TRBJ2-4; TRBD1 matches at 8 bases. The CDR3 covers 13 residues. The V gene end was trimmed by 2 bases and the J gene end by 3 bases; junction bases not matched to a gene: 0. Germline V gene sequence: CDR1 DFQATT, CDR2 SNEGSKA (reference sequence). The CDR3 protein is CSARTGGKNIQYF. The CDR3 nucleotides read TGCAGTGCTAGAACAGGGGGCAAAAACATTCAGTACTTC.

The chain links TRBV6-2 or TRBV6-3 to TRBJ2-7; D is uncertain. Germline-derived CDR1 and CDR2 are MNHEY and SVGEGT. The CDR3 is 16 amino acids. The V end lost 2 bases, the J end lost 7 bases, and 21 bases lay between the germline ends. The CDR3 region has the DNA TGTGCCAGCAGTTACCGCTTGTCCGACACCTACAATGAGCAGTACTTC. This codes for CASSYRLSDTYNEQYF.

The chain has TRBV7-9 and TRBJ2-1; D gene uncertain. V was clipped by 6 bases and J by 0 bases, with 9 bases between them. The CDR3 length is 14 residues. From germline, CDR1 is SEHNR and CDR2 FQNEAQ (reference sequence). The CDR3 protein is CASSRASSYNEQFF. DNA of the CDR3: TGTGCCAGCAGTAGGGCGAGCTCCTACAATGAGCAGTTCTTC.

This chain joins TRBV3-1 and TRBJ1-5, with D unresolved. Trimming removed 0 bases from V and 5 bases from J, with 5 bases in between. CDR1 and CDR2 from the germline V gene are LGHDT and YNNKEL (reference sequence). The CDR3 is made up of 13 amino acids. The DNA for the CDR3 is TGTGCCAGCAGCCAAGAGTGGGATCAGCCCCAGCATTTT. Its translation: CASSQEWDQPQHF.

This clonotype was seen a few times. This rearrangement joins TRBV4-3 to TRBJ2-7; tentatively, D is TRBD2 (7 bases). V lost 1 base and J 7 bases, leaving 14 bases between the germline ends. The CDR3 length is 14 residues. Germline V CDR1 and CDR2: LGHNA, YSLEER. The CDR3: CASSQVAGAGEQYF. CDR3 DNA sequence: TGCGCCAGCAGCCAAGTCGCGGGGGCAGGGGAGCAGTACTTC.

This clonotype turned up a few times. The gene calls are TRBV6-2 or TRBV6-3 and TRBJ2-7; D may match TRBD1 or TRBD2 (5 bases each). V dropped 6 bases and J dropped 6 bases, with 9 bases sitting between them. This CDR3 region has 11 residues. Germline V lookup: CDR1 MNHEY, CDR2 SVGEGT. The CDR3 spells CASRGAGEQYF. The DNA for the CDR3 is TGTGCCAGCAGAGGGGCGGGCGAGCAGTACTTC.

This clonotype was detected ten times or more. This chain's CDR3 is CAWSDNEKLFF. The DNA for the CDR3 is TGTGCCTGGAGTGATAATGAAAAACTGTTTTTT. This rearrangement joins TRBV30 to TRBJ1-4; D ambiguous. The germline gives CDR1 GTSNPN, CDR2 SVGIG (reference sequence). The V end was cut by 1 base, the J end by 4 bases, with 1 base between. The CDR3 has 11 amino acids.

This clonotype was found many times. V is TRBV30 and J is TRBJ1-5; D not certain. From germline, CDR1 is GTSNPN and CDR2 SVGIG (reference sequence). V shed 5 bases and J shed 6 bases, with 14 bases lying between them. This CDR3 is 13 amino acids long. As DNA, the CDR3 is TGTGCCTGGGCCGGGGAGACCGCTCAGCCCCAGCATTTT. Protein product: CAWAGETAQPQHF. Supplemented by reference TRBV30 and TRBJ1-5, the full variable domain reads SQTIHQWPATLVQPVGSPLSLECTVEGTSNPNLYWYRQAAGRGLQLLFYSVGIGQISSEVPQNLSASRPQDRQFILSSKKLLLSDSGFYLCAWAGETAQPQHFGDGTRLSIL.

This clonotype showed up just once. This may come from a read error, since a much larger clone is one base off. The chain carries TRBV28 and TRBJ1-2; D not resolved. The CDR3 spans 14 residues. Trimming shortened V by 7 bases and J by 4 bases, and 16 bases separated the two germline ends. CDR1 is MDHEN, CDR2 SYDVKM, per germline. CDR3 loop: CASISREGSYGYTF. The CDR3 nucleotides read TGTGCCAGCATCTCACGGGAGGGCAGCTATGGCTACACCTTC.

Turning to this clonotype: A much larger clone differs by one base, so this may be a read error. The V gene is TRBV7-6, the J gene TRBJ2-1; the match to TRBD2 covers 14 bases. Germline assignment: CDR1 SGHVS and CDR2 FNYEAQ. The CDR3 loop spans 15 amino acids. V dropped 6 bases and J dropped 10; count of bases not matched to a gene: 8. The chain's CDR3 is CASSSGLAGVVEQFF. The CDR3 coding sequence is TGTGCCAGCAGTTCGGGACTAGCGGGAGTGGTGGAGCAGTTCTTC.

Only a few counts were recorded for this clonotype. The chain is built from TRBV9 and TRBJ2-3; unclear D gene. Germline V gene sequence: CDR1 SGDLS, CDR2 YYNGEE. There are 12 residues in the CDR3. V was pared by 2 bases and J by 2 bases, with 3 bases between. The CDR3 region has the DNA TGTGCCAGCAGCGTCAACACAGATACGCAGTATTTT. Amino acid sequence: CASSVNTDTQYF.